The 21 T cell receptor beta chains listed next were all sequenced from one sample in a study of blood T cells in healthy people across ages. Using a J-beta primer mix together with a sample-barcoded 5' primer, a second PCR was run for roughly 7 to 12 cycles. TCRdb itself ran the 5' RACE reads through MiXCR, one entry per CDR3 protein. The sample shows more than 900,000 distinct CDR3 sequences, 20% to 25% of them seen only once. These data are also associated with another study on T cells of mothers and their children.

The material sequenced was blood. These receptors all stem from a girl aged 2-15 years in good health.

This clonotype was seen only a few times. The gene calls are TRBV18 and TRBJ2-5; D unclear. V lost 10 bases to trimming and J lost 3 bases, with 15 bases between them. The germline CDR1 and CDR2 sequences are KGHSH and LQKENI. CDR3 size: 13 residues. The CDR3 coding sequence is TGTGCCACCCGACCTTTTGGAGAAGAGACCCAGTACTTC. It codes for CATRPFGEETQYF.

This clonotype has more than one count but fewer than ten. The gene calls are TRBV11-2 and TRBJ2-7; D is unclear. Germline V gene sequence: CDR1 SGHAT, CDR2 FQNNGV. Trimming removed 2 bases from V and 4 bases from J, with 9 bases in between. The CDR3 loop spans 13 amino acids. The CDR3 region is CASSLLWSYEQYF. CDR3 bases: TGTGCCAGCAGCTTATTGTGGAGTTACGAGCAGTACTTC.

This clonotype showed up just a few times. For the CDR3, the DNA is TGCAGTGCTAGAGCGGGAAGGCAAAATGAGCAGTTCTTC. It encodes CSARAGRQNEQFF. The genes are TRBV20-1 and TRBJ2-1; D is perhaps TRBD2 (5 bases). V dropped 1 base and J dropped 7 bases, with 11 bases sitting between them. Germline V gene data show CDR1 as DFQATT and CDR2 as SNEGSKA (reference sequence). There are 13 residues in the CDR3.

The CDR3 DNA sequence: TGTGCCAGCAGCTTAGAGCCCGACTACGAGCAGTACTTC. Translating gives CASSLEPDYEQYF. The chain employs TRBV7-9 and TRBJ2-7; D gene uncertain. The V end was cut by 1 base, the J end by 3 bases, with 7 bases between. Looked up from germline, CDR1 is SEHNR and CDR2 is FQNEAQ (reference sequence). CDR3 size: 13 residues.

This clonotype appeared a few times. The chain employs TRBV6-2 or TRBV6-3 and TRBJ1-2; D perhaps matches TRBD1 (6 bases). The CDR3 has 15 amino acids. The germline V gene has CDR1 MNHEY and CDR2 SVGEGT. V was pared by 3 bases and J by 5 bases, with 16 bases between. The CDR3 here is CASSYLQGTTYGYTF. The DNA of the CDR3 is TGTGCCAGCAGTTATCTCCAGGGGACAACTTATGGCTACACCTTC.

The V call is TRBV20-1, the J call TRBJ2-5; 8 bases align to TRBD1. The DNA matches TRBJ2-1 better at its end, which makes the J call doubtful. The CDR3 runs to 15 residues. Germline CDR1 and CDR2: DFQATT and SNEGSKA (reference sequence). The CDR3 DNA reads TGCAGTGCTAGCCCTGACGGACAGGGCTACAATGAGCAGTTCTTC. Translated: CSASPDGQGYNEQFF.

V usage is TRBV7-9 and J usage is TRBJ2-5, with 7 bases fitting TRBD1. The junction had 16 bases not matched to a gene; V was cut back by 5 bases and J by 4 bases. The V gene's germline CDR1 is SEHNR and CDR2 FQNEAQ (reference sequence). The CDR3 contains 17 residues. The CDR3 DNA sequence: TGTGCCAGCAGCCGGAGTGTGGACTGGACAGGAAGAGAGACCCAGTACTTC. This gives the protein CASSRSVDWTGRETQYF.

The chain's CDR3 is CASRGLAGAGEQFF. Here the CDR3 DNA reads TGCGCCAGCAGGGGACTAGCGGGAGCGGGAGAGCAGTTCTTC. The chain employs TRBV4-1 and TRBJ2-1; 14 bases align to TRBD2. The CDR3 has 14 residues. V lost 6 bases, J lost 10 bases, and 5 bases stayed unmatched. Germline-derived CDR1 and CDR2 are MGHRA and YSYEKL.

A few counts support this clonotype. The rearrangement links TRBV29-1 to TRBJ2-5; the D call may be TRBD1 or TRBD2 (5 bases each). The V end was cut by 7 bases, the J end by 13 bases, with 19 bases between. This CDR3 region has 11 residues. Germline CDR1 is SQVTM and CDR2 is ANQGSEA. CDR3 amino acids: CSGGTEDHRYF. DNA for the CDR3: TGCAGCGGGGGGACGGAGGACCATCGGTACTTC.

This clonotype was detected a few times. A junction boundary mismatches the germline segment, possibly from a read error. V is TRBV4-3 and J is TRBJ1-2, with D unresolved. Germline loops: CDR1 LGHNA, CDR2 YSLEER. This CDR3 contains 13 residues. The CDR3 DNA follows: TGCGTCAGCAGCCAAGCCTCCGTTGATGGCTACACCTTC. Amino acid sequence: CVSSQASVDGYTF.

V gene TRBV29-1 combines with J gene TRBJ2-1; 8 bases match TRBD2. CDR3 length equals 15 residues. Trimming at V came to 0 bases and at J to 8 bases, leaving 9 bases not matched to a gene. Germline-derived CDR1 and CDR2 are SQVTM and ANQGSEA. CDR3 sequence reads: CSVEDGAGVGYEQFF. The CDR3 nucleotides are TGCAGCGTTGAAGATGGAGCGGGAGTGGGGTATGAGCAGTTCTTC.

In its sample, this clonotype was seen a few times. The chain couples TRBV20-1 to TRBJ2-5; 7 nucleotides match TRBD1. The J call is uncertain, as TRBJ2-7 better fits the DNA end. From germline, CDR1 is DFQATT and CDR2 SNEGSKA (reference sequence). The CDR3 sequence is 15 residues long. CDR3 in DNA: TGCAGTGCTAGAGTGAGGGGCTGGACAGGCTACGAGCAGTACTTC. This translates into CSARVRGWTGYEQYF.

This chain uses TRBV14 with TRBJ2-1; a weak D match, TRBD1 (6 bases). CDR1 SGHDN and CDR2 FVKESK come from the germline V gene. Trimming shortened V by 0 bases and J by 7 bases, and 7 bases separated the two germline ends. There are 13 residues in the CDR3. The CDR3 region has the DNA TGTGCCAGCAGCCAAGAACAGGGAAATGAGCAGTTCTTC. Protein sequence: CASSQEQGNEQFF.

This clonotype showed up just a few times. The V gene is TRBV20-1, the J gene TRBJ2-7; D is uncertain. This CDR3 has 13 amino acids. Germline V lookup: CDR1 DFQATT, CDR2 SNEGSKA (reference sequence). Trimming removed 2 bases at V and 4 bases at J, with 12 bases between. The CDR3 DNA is TGCAGTGCTAGAAAGAGAATGGGTTACGAGCAGTACTTC. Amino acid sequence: CSARKRMGYEQYF.

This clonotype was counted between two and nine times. CDR3 in DNA: TGTGCCAGCAGCTTAGATGGGAATCGGGACAAAAGGACCCAGTACTTC. Its protein is CASSLDGNRDKRTQYF. The V gene is TRBV11-2, the J gene TRBJ2-5, with TRBD1 as a possible D gene (6 bases). Per the germline V gene, CDR1 is SGHAT and CDR2 is FQNNGV. With 0 bases removed from V and 7 bases from J, the gap between germline ends came to 18 bases. The CDR3 is made up of 16 amino acids. Combining the CDR3 with reference TRBV11-2 and TRBJ2-5 gives the whole variable domain EAGVAQSPRYKIIEKRQSVAFWCNPISGHATLYWYQQILGQGPKLLIQFQNNGVVDDSQLPKDRFSAERLKGVDSTLKIQPAKLEDSAVYLCASSLDGNRDKRTQYFGPGTRLLVL.

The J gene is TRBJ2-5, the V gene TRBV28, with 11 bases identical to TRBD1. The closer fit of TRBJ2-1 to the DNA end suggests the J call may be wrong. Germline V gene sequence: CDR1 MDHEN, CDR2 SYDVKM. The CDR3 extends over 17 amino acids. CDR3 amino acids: CASSLFDSGTGGNGQFF. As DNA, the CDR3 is TGTGCCAGCAGTTTGTTCGACTCGGGGACAGGGGGTAACGGGCAGTTCTTC.

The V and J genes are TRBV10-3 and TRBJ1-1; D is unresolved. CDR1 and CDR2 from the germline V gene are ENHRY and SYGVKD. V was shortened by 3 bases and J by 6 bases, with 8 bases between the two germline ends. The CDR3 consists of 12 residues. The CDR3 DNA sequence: TGTGCCATCAGTGATATAAACCCTGAAGCTTTCTTT. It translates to CAISDINPEAFF.

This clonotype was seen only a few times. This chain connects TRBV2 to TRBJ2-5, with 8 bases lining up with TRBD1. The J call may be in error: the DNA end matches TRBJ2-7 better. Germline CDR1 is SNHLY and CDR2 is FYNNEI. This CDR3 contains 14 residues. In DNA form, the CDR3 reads TGTGCCAGCAGGCGGGACAGGAGTTCCTACGAGCAGTACTTC. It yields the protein CASRRDRSSYEQYF.

This CDR3 is CASSSGTAAYEQYF. CDR3 nucleotide sequence: TGTGCCAGCAGCTCCGGGACCGCAGCCTACGAGCAGTACTTC. The gene calls are TRBV6-5 and TRBJ2-7; D possibly uses TRBD1 or TRBD2 (5 bases each). This CDR3 spans 14 amino acids. From germline, CDR1 is MNHEY and CDR2 SVGAGI. The V gene lost 6 bases and the J gene lost 2 bases, with 14 bases spanning the gap.

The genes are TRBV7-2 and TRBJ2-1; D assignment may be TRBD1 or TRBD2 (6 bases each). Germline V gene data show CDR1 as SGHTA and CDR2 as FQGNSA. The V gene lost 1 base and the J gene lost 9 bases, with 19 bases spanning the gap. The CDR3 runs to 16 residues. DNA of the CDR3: TGTGCCAGCAGCTTAGAATACGGGGGCTGGGTACCTGAGCAGTTCTTC. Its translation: CASSLEYGGWVPEQFF.

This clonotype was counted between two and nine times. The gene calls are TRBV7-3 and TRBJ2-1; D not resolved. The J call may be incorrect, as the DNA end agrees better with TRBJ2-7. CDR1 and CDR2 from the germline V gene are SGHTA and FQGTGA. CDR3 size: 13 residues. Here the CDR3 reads CASSLSRGGEQYF. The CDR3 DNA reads TGTGCCAGCAGCTTATCCCGAGGCGGCGAGCAGTACTTC.